What follows are 12 T cell receptor beta chains derived from one specimen sequenced in a study of T cell changes during pregnancy in multiple sclerosis. TCRdb's table, derived via immunoSEQ multiplex PCR, lists solely in-frame clones and lacks some. The sample holds over 10,000 clones; about 91% are singletons and the top ten take approximately 7.7%. This specimen was CD8+ T cells from peripheral blood mononuclear cells, taken in the second trimester of pregnancy. The receptors originated from a female donor in good health, enrolled as a control in a pregnancy study.

The rearrangement uses TRBV11-1 and TRBJ2-1; 10 positions agree with TRBD2. Germline CDR1 reads SGHAT; CDR2 reads FQDESV (reference sequence). The CDR3 sequence is 14 residues long. V trimming: 5 bases; J trimming: 6 bases; junction bases outside the gene matches: 4. The CDR3 DNA sequence: TGTGCCAGCAGCCGAGCGGGAGGGCCCAATGAGCAGTTCTTC. It codes for CASSRAGGPNEQFF.

The chain links TRBV6-5 to TRBJ2-7; 7 positions agree with TRBD1. V lost 4 bases and J lost 9; bases outside the gene matches: 6. There are 12 residues in the CDR3. The germline gives CDR1 MNHEY, CDR2 SVGAGI. The chain's CDR3 is CASSLTGRVQYF. The DNA for the CDR3 is TGTGCCAGCAGTTTGACAGGGAGAGTGCAGTACTTC.

The chain joins TRBV18 to TRBJ2-1; tentative D call: TRBD1 (5 bases). Germline CDR1 and CDR2: KGHSH and LQKENI. The CDR3 contains 20 residues. Trimming removed 2 bases from V and 4 bases from J, with 27 bases in between. The CDR3 nucleotides read TGTGCCAGCTCACCAGTATTCGTTTCGGACACTCAAGGGATTTACAATGAGCAGTTCTTC. Amino acid sequence: CASSPVFVSDTQGIYNEQFF.

The chain is built from TRBV6-5 and TRBJ1-1; tentative D call: TRBD1 (5 bases). This CDR3 has 14 residues. The V end was cut by 3 bases, the J end by 4 bases, with 12 bases between. Germline CDR1 reads MNHEY; CDR2 reads SVGAGI. The CDR3 coding sequence is TGTGCCAGCAGTTATTCCCAGGGTGGCACTGAAGCTTTCTTT. It specifies CASSYSQGGTEAFF.

The rearrangement joins TRBV10-1 to TRBJ2-1, with TRBD2 matching 7 bases. Per the germline V gene, CDR1 is WNHNN and CDR2 is SYGVQD (reference sequence). This CDR3 is built from 11 residues. The ends lost 11 bases at V and 13 bases at J; junction bases unmatched: 11. CDR3 bases: TGCGCCGCCGGGGAGGGCGACGCCCAGTTCTTC. Translation: CAAGEGDAQFF.

This clone appeared a few times. The chain carries TRBV13 and TRBJ2-7, with 12 bases matching TRBD2. The V and J ends lost 8 bases and 3 bases, in that order; junction bases with no gene match: 20. This CDR3 has 19 amino acids. Germline V gives CDR1 PRHDT, CDR2 FYEKMQ (reference sequence). The CDR3 loop is CASLQLAGGPPLNLYEQYF. CDR3 coding DNA: TGTGCCAGCCTTCAACTAGCGGGGGGCCCTCCGCTTAACCTCTACGAGCAGTACTTC.

The gene calls are TRBV27 and TRBJ2-1, with D maybe TRBD1 (6 bases). Looked up from germline, CDR1 is MNHEY and CDR2 is SMNVEV (reference sequence). CDR3 length: 12 residues. With 6 bases removed from V and 9 bases from J, the gap between germline ends came to 12 bases. DNA for the CDR3: TGTGCCAGCAGCGTACAGGGTAGTGAGCAGTTCTTC. Its protein is CASSVQGSEQFF.

Here the CDR3 DNA reads TGTGCCATCAGTGACACGAGGTGGAACACTGAAGCTTTCTTT. Translation: CAISDTRWNTEAFF. The rearrangement uses TRBV10-3 and TRBJ1-1; D remains ambiguous. V shed 3 bases and J shed 1 base, with 9 bases lying between them. Looked up from germline, CDR1 is ENHRY and CDR2 is SYGVKD. The CDR3 sequence is 14 residues long.

On this clone itself: Other DNA sequences within the sample encode an identical CDR3. The chain couples TRBV6-5 to TRBJ2-7; 10 bases map to TRBD1. The CDR3 contains 14 residues. The V gene's germline CDR1 is MNHEY and CDR2 SVGAGI. V gave up 6 bases and J gave up 3 bases; unmatched junction bases: 5. CDR3 amino acids: CASSPGTGVYEQYF. In DNA form, the CDR3 reads TGTGCCAGCAGCCCCGGGACAGGGGTCTACGAGCAGTACTTC.

The chain joins TRBV7-2 to TRBJ2-5; 7 nucleotides line up with TRBD1. Germline V gene sequence: CDR1 SGHTA, CDR2 FQGNSA. The CDR3 extends over 16 amino acids. V trimming: 5 bases; J trimming: 3 bases; junction bases outside the gene matches: 12. In DNA form, the CDR3 reads TGTGCCAGCAGCGACCAACAGGGGTGGGGCGAAGAGACCCAGTACTTC. Translated, it gives CASSDQQGWGEETQYF.

The chain uses TRBV7-9 and TRBJ1-2; no definite D call. The CDR3 contains 15 residues. V was shortened by 0 bases and J by 8 bases, with 16 bases between the two germline ends. Germline V gene lookup returns CDR1 SEHNR and CDR2 FQNEAQ (reference sequence). The CDR3 protein is CASSLAPGNPDGYTF. CDR3 coding DNA: TGTGCCAGCAGCTTAGCCCCCGGGAACCCGGACGGCTACACCTTC.

The gene calls are TRBV19 and TRBJ1-2; 9 bases map to TRBD1. V lost 3 bases and J lost 1; bases outside the gene matches: 9. Germline lookup yields CDR1 LNHDA and CDR2 SQIVND (reference sequence). This CDR3 region has 17 residues. CDR3: CASSIWTGEDINYGYTF. CDR3 bases: TGTGCCAGTAGTATCTGGACAGGGGAGGATATTAACTATGGCTACACCTTC.